This paragraph reports one T cell receptor beta chain. No antigen is known for it. Given a much more abundant clone one base away, this may be a read error. To test a precursor-effector relationship among CD4 cytotoxic T cells, bulk UMI-based TCR sequencing was performed on four sorted CD4+ memory subsets (TCM, TEM, IL-7Rhigh TEMRA, IL-7R- TEMRA). Cells were obtained from peripheral blood mononuclear cells isolated from human blood. The entry originates in a study of precursors of human CD4 cytotoxic T cells listed by TCRdb under 2018. Study-level background: CD4+ memory subsets from around 13 donors in total were covered by the bulk TCR-seq analysis. Sequences for both the TCRalpha and TCRbeta chains came out of the TCR-seq analysis of 14 to 15 donors (table S7).

The study at large found these results: A larger fraction of IL-7Rhigh TEMRA clonotypes than of TEM or TCM clonotypes was made up of expanded effector clonotypes. According to the authors, a human observational design cannot definitively establish the direction of differentiation between precursor and effector cells. Only 13 of the 14 donors were included in some bulk TCR-seq comparisons, suggesting that not every subset was available for every donor. IL-7Rhigh and IL-7R- TEMRA subsets showed more restricted TCR repertoires, with lower diversity and more expanded clonotypes, than TCM and TEM subsets.

The CDR3 starts with the cysteine, ends with the phenylalanine, and has 14 residues. Here the CDR3 DNA is all that survives: 42 bases in frame from base 1. From the germline V gene, CDR1 is MNHEY and CDR2 is SVGAGI. The sequencer was an Illumina MiSeq. Per the original workflow: To quantify repertoire diversity, the Shannon-Wiener index was calculated using VDJtools. A TCRbeta clonotype counted as expanded if its clonotype frequency was 3 or higher. Starting from the raw public reads, TCRdb applied fastp trimming at Q25, assembled clones with MiXCR and retained in-frame beta chains. Each CDR3 protein appears once, grouped with its most common genes and DNA. The V and J calls shown here were made by TCRdb, not taken from the authors' results. Across this sample there are under 900 distinct CDR3 sequences, with about 19% seen only once. The top ten hold about a tenth of the sample.

The rearrangement combines TRBV6-5 with TRBJ1-1; the D gene is unclear. Input material: memory CD4+ T cells from blood (PBMCs). The clonotype comes from a human donor in good health. The nucleotide sequence is given as TGTACCAGCAGGCCTCGAATATTGGGCACTGAAGCTTTCTTT. This translates into CTSRPRILGTEAFF.